One sample yielded the 3 T cell receptor beta chains listed below, sequenced in a study of blood T cells in healthy people across ages. The authors ran a second PCR of about 6 to 11 cycles using a sample-barcoded 5' primer and a J-beta primer mix. From the 5' RACE reads, TCRdb called clonotypes with MiXCR, one entry per CDR3 protein. Here the sample spans 750,000 to 950,000 distinct CDR3 sequences, about 53% being singletons. The sample was blood. The receptors shown here come from a man older than 75 in good health.

The chain recombines TRBV20-1 with TRBJ2-1, with 7 bases aligning to TRBD2. Trimming took 1 base from V and 2 from J; bases not matched to a gene: 8. Germline CDR1 and CDR2: DFQATT and SNEGSKA (reference sequence). The CDR3 is 16 residues long. In DNA, the CDR3 is TGCAGTGCTAGAGTTCCGTCCGGACTAGCCTACAATGAGCAGTTCTTC. Translated, it gives CSARVPSGLAYNEQFF.

Concerning this clonotype itself: A much larger clone sits a single nucleotide away, making a read error possible. V usage is TRBV11-2 and J usage is TRBJ2-5, with D possibly being TRBD2 (6 bases). CDR3 length: 14 amino acids. Germline loops: CDR1 SGHAT, CDR2 FQNNGV. V gave up 3 bases and J gave up 11 bases, with 19 bases separating them. The CDR3 nucleotides are TGTGCCAGCAGCTTGAGGACTATTAGCAATGAGCAGTACTTC. Its translation is CASSLRTISNEQYF.

This chain links TRBV5-1 with TRBJ1-4, with TRBD1 as a possible D gene (6 bases). Trimming cost V 8 bases and J 8 bases, with 19 bases left between them. CDR1 is SGHRS and CDR2 is YFSETQ in the germline V gene. The CDR3 runs to 14 residues. The DNA for the CDR3 is TGCGCCAGTTCCCCACAGGGTGTGGACGAAAAACTGTTTTTT. It codes for CASSPQGVDEKLFF.